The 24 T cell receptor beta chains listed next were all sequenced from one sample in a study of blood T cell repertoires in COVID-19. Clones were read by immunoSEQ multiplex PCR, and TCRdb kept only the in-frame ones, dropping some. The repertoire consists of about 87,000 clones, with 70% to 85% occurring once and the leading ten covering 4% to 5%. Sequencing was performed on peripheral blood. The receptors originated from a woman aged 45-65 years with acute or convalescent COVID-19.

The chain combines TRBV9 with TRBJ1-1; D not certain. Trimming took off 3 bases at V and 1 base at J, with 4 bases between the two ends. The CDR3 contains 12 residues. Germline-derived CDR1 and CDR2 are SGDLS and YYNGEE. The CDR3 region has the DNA TGTGCCAGCAGCGGGCCGAACACTGAAGCTTTCTTT. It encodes CASSGPNTEAFF.

CDR3 DNA sequence: TGCGCCAGCAGCTTAACAGGGAACGAGCAGTACTTC. Translating it yields CASSLTGNEQYF. V is TRBV5-1 and J is TRBJ2-7; a possible D gene is TRBD1 (6 bases). The CDR3 covers 12 residues. CDR1 is SGHRS, CDR2 YFSETQ, per germline. Trimming took off 2 bases at V and 5 bases at J, with 8 bases between the two ends. The complete variable domain, with remaining parts taken from reference TRBV5-1 and TRBJ2-7, reads KAGVTQTPRYLIKTRGQQVTLSCSPISGHRSVSWYQQTPGQGLQFLFEYFSETQRNKGNFPGRFSGRQFSNSRSEMNVSTLELGDSALYLCASSLTGNEQYFGPGTRLTVT.

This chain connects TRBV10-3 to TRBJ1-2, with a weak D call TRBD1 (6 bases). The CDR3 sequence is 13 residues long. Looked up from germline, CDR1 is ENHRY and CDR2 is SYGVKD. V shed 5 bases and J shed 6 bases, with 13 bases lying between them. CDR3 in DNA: TGTGCCATCAGTCTTACAGGGTTTGATGGCTACACCTTC. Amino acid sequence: CAISLTGFDGYTF.

CDR3 nucleotide sequence: TGTGCCAGCAGCCAAGGGAAGGGGAATTCACCCCTCCACTTT. Translated, it gives CASSQGKGNSPLHF. The chain links TRBV3-1 (or the pseudogene TRBV3-2) to TRBJ1-6, with TRBD1 as a possible D gene (5 bases). The CDR3 has 14 residues. V shed 1 base and J shed 7 bases, with 8 bases lying between them. Germline V gene sequence: CDR1 LGHDT, CDR2 YNNKEL (reference sequence).

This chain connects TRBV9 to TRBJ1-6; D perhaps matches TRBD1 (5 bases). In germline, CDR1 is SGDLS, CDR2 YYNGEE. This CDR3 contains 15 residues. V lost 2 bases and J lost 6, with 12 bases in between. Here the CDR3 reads CASSVGGVGNSPLHF. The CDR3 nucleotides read TGTGCCAGCAGCGTCGGAGGGGTTGGTAATTCACCCCTCCACTTT.

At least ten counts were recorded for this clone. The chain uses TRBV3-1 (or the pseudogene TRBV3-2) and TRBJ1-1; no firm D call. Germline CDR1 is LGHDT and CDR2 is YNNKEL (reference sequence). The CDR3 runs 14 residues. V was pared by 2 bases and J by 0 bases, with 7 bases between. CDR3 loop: CASSQTGVNTEAFF. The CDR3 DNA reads TGTGCCAGCAGCCAAACGGGTGTGAACACTGAAGCTTTCTTT.

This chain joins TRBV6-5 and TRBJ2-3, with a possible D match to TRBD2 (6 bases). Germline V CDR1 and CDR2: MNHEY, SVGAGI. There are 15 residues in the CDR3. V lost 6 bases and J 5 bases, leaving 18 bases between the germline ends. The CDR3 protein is CASRGGGAGVDTQYF. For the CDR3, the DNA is TGTGCCAGCAGAGGAGGAGGAGCGGGCGTAGATACGCAGTATTTT.

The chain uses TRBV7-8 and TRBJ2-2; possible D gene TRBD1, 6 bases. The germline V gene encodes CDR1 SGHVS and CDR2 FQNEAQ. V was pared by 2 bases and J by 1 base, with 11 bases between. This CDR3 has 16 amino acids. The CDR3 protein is CASSLLGTLNTGELFF. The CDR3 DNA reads TGTGCCAGCAGCTTACTCGGGACACTGAACACCGGGGAGCTGTTTTTT.

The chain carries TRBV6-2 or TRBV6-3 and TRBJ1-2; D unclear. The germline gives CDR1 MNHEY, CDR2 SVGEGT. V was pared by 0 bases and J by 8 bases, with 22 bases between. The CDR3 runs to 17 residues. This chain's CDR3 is CASSYSFLRAKEKGYTF. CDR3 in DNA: TGTGCCAGCAGTTACTCGTTTCTGCGGGCCAAGGAAAAAGGCTACACCTTC.

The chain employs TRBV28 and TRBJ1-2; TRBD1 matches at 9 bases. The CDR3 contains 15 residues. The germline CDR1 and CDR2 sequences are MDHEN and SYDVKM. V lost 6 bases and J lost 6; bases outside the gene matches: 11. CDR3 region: CASSRTGGSANGYTF. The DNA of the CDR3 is TGTGCCAGCAGCCGTACAGGGGGCTCGGCGAATGGCTACACCTTC.

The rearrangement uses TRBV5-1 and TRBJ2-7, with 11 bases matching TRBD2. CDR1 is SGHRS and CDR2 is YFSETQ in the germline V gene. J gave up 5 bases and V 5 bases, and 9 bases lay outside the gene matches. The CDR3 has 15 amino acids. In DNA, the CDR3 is TGCGCCAGCAGTTCCCTGACTAGCGGGGTTAACGAGCAGTACTTC. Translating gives CASSSLTSGVNEQYF.

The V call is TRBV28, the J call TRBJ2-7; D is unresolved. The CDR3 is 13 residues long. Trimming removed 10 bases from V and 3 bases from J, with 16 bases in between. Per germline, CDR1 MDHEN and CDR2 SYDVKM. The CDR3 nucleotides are TGTGCCACTTGGGCCCCTAACGACTACGAGCAGTACTTC. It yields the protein CATWAPNDYEQYF.

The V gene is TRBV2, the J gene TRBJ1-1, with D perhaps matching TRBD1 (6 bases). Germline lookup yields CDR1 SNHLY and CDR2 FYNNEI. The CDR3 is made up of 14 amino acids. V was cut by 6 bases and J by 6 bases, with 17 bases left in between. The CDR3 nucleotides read TGTGCCAGCAGGATCGTCCAGGGGATTTCTGAAGCTTTCTTT. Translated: CASRIVQGISEAFF.

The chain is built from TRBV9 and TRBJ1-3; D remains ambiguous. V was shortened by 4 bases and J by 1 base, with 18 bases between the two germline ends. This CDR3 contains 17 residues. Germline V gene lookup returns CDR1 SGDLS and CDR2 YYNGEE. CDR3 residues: CASSPSPGRESGNTIYF. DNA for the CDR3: TGTGCCAGCAGCCCCTCTCCCGGGAGAGAATCTGGAAACACCATATATTTT.

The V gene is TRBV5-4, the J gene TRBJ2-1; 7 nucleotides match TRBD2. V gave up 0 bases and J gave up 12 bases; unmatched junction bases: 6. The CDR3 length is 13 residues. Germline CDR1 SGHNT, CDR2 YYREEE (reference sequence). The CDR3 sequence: CASSLDASGLQFF. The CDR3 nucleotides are TGTGCCAGCAGCTTGGATGCTAGCGGATTGCAGTTCTTC. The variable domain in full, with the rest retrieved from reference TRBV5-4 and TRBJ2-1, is ETGVTQSPTHLIKTRGQQVTLRCSSQSGHNTVSWYQQALGQGPQFIFQYYREEENGRGNFPPRFSGLQFPNYSSELNVNALELDDSALYLCASSLDASGLQFFGPGTRLTVL.

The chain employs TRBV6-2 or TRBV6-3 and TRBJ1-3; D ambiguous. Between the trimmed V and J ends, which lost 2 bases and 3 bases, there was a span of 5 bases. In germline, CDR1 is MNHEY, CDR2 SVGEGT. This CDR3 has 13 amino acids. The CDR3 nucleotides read TGTGCCAGCAGTTACGCGGGTGGAAACACCATATATTTT. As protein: CASSYAGGNTIYF.

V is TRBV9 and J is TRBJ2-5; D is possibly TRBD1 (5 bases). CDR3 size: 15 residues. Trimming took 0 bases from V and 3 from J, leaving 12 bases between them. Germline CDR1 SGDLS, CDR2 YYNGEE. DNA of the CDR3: TGTGCCAGCAGCGTAGTGGGGCTAGATGAAGAGACCCAGTACTTC. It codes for CASSVVGLDEETQYF.

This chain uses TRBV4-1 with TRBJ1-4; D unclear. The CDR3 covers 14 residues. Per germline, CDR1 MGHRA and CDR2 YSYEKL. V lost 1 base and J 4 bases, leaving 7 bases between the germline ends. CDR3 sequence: CASSQGPVNEKLFF. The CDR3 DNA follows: TGCGCCAGCAGCCAAGGTCCGGTTAATGAAAAACTGTTTTTT.

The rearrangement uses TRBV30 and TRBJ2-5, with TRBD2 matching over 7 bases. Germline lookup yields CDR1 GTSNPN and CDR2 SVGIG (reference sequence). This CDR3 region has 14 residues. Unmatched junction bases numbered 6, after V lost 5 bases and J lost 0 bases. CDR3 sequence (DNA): TGTGCCTGGGGCGCCGGGGGGAACCAAGAGACCCAGTACTTC. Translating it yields CAWGAGGNQETQYF.

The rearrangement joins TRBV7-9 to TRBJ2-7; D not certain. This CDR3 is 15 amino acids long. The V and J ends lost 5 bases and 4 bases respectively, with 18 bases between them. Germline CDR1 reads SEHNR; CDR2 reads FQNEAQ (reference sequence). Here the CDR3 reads CASSPSSGPDYEQYF. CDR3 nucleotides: TGTGCCAGCAGCCCATCCTCTGGGCCCGATTACGAGCAGTACTTC.

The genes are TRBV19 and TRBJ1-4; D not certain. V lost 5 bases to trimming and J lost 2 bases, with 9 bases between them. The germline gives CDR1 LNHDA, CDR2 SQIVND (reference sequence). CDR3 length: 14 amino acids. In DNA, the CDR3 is TGTGCCAGTAGTCCCCTACCGACTAATGAAAAACTGTTTTTT. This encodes CASSPLPTNEKLFF.

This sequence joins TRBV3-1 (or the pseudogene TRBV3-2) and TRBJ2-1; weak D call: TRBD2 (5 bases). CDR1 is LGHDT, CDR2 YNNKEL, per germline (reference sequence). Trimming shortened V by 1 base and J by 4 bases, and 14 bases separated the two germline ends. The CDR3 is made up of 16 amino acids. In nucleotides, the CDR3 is TGTGCCAGCAGCCAAGGAACCCAGCGGCCATACAATGAGCAGTTCTTC. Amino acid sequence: CASSQGTQRPYNEQFF.

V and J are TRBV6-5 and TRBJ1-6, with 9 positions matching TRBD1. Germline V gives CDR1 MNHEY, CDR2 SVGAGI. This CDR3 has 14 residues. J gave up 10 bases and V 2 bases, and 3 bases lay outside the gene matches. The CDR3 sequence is CASSYRQGGSPLHF. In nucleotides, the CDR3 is TGTGCCAGCAGTTACAGACAGGGGGGATCACCCCTCCACTTT.

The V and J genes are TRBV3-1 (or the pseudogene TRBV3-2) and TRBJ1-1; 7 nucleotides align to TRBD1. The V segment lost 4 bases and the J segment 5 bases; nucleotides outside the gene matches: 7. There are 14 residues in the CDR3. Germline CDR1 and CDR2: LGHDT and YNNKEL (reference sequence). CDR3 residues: CASSLATGQTEAFF. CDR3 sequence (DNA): TGTGCCAGCAGCCTTGCGACAGGGCAGACTGAAGCTTTCTTT.